This T cell receptor beta chain was captured by sequencing in a study of T cells after posttransplantation cyclophosphamide. This clone was observed many times. Using immunoSEQ multiplex PCR, the repertoire was profiled, and TCRdb retains in-frame clones only, with some absent. The sample yields about 39,000 clones, without any singletons. This TCR came from a woman between 45 and 60 years old in good health and a related stem cell transplant donor. The sequenced material came from PBMCs.

The CDR3 loop is CASSPTGDYGYTF. As DNA, the CDR3 is TGTGCCAGTAGTCCTACAGGGGACTATGGCTACACCTTC. The chain uses TRBV19 and TRBJ1-2; 7 bases fit TRBD1. Looked up from germline, CDR1 is LNHDA and CDR2 is SQIVND (reference sequence). This CDR3 is built from 13 residues. V gave up 5 bases and J gave up 3 bases; unmatched junction bases: 3.